This T cell receptor beta chain stems from a study of graft-versus-host responses after intestinal transplantation. Study background: Transplantation in recipients was multivisceral, liver-intestinal, or isolated intestinal. Every one of the recipients received anti-thymocyte globulin induction and afterwards took tacrolimus and steroids for around 3 years. General study findings and limits: Detected in recipient marrow were GvH clones, some of which were first observed in ileum or blood. Early post-transplant HvG declines tracked with peak circulating GvH clone levels.

CDR1 is MGHRA and CDR2 is YSYEKL in the germline V gene. J was trimmed by 2 bases and V by 2 bases; bases with no gene match: 12. The CDR3 sequence is 18 residues long. The assay was immunoSEQ multiplex PCR, and TCRdb's table has in-frame clones only and misses some. The repertoire holds some 46,000 clones, with about 95% as singletons. Note on this clone: The target antigen is unknown.

The clonotype originates from a human patient who received an intestinal transplant, so some T cells may come from the graft donor. The sequencing here drew on PBMCs, taken approximately 340 days after intestinal transplant. The rearrangement joins TRBV4-1 to TRBJ1-1; 9 bases match TRBD1. The CDR3 DNA follows: TGCGCCAGCAGCCAACCGGACAGGGGTGGGCCTCGAAACACTGAAGCTTTCTTT. Translating it yields CASSQPDRGGPRNTEAFF.